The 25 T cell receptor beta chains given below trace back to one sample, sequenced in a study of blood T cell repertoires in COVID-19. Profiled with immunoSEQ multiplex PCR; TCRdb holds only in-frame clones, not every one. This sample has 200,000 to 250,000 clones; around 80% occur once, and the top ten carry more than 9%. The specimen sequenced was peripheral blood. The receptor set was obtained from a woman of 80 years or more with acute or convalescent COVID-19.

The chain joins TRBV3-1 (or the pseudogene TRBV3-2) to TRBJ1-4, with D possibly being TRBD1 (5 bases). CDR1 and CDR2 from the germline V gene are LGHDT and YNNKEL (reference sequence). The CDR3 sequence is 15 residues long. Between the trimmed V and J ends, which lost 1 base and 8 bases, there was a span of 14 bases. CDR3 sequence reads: CASSQAIAGWEKLFF. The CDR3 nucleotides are TGTGCCAGCAGCCAAGCTATTGCAGGGTGGGAAAAACTGTTTTTT.

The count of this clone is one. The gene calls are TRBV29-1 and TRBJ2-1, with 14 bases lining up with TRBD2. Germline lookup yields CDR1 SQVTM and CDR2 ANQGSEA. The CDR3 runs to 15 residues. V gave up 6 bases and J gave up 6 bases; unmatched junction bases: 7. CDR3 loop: CSVPGTSGGSNEQFF. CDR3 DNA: TGCAGCGTGCCCGGGACTAGCGGGGGTAGCAATGAGCAGTTCTTC.

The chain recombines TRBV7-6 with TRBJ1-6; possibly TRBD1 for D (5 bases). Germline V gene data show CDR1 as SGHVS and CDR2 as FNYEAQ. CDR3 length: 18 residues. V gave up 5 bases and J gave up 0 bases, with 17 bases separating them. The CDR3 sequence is CASSRPSRASSYNSPLHF. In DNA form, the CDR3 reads TGTGCCAGCAGCCGCCCCTCCAGGGCGAGCTCCTATAATTCACCCCTCCACTTT.

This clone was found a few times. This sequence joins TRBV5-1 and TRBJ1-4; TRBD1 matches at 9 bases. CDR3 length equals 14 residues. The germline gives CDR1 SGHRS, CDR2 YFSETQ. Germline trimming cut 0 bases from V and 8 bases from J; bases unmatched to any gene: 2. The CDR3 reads CASSLGQGDEKLFF. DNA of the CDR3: TGCGCCAGCAGCTTGGGACAGGGGGACGAAAAACTGTTTTTT.

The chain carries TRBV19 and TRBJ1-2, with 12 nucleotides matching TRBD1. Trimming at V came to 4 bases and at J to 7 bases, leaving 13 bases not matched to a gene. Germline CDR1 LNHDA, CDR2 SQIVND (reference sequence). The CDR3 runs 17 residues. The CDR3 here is CASSKPGTGGTVGGYTF. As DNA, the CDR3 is TGTGCCAGTAGTAAACCCGGGACAGGGGGCACAGTCGGTGGCTACACCTTC.

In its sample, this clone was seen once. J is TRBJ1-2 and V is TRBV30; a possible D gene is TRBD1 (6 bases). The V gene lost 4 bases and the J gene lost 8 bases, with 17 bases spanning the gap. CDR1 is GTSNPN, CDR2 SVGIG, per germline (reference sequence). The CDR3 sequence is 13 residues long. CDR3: CAWTAGQGNGYTF. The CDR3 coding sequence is TGTGCCTGGACCGCCGGGCAGGGGAACGGCTACACCTTC.

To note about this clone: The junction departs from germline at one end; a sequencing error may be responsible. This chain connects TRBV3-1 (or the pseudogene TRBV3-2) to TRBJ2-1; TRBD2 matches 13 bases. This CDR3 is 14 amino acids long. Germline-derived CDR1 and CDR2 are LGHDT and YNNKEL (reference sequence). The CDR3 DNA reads TGTGCCAGCAGCCAAGTTGGTACTAGCGGGGGGGCGATCTTC. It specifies CASSQVGTSGGAIF.

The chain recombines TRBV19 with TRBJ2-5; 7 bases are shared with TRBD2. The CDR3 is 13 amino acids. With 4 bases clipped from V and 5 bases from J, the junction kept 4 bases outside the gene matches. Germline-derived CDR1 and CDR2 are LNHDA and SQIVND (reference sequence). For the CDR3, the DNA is TGTGCCAGTAGTAGCATGGGGGGGGAGACCCAGTACTTC. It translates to CASSSMGGETQYF. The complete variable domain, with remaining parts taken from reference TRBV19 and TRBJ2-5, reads DGGITQSPKYLFRKEGQNVTLSCEQNLNHDAMYWYRQDPGQGLRLIYYSQIVNDFQKGDIAEGYSVSREKKESFPLTVTSAQKNPTAFYLCASSSMGGETQYFGPGTRLLVL.

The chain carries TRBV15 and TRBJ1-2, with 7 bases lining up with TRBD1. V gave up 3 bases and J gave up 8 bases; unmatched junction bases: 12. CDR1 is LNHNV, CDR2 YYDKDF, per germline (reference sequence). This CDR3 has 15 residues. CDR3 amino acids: CATSRDRTTTQGYTF. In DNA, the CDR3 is TGTGCCACCAGCAGGGACAGGACAACCACCCAAGGCTACACCTTC.

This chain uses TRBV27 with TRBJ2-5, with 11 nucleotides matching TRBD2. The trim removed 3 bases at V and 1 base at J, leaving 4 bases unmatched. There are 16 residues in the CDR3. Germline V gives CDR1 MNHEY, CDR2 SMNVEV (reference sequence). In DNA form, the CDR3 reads TGTGCCAGCAGTTTGGGACTAGCGGTGGTCCAAGAGACCCAGTACTTC. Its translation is CASSLGLAVVQETQYF.

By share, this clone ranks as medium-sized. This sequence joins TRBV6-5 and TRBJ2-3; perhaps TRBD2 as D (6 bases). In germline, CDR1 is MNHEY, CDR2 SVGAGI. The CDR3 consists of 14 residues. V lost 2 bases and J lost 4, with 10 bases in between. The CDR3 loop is CASSYDGEADTQYF. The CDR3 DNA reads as TGTGCCAGCAGTTACGATGGGGAGGCAGATACGCAGTATTTT.

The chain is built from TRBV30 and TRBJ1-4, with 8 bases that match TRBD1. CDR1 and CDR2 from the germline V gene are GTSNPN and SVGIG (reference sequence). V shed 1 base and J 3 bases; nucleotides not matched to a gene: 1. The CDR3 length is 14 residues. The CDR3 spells CAWSADRANEKLFF. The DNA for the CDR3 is TGTGCCTGGAGTGCGGACAGGGCTAATGAAAAACTGTTTTTT. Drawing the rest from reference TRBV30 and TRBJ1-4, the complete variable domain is SQTIHQWPATLVQPVGSPLSLECTVEGTSNPNLYWYRQAAGRGLQLLFYSVGIGQISSEVPQNLSASRPQDRQFILSSKKLLLSDSGFYLCAWSADRANEKLFFGSGTQLSVL.

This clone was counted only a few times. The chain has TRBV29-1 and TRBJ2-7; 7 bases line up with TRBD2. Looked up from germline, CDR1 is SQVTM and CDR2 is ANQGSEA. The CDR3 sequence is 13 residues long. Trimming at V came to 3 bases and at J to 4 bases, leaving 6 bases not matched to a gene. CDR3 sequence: CSVDELGGYEQYF. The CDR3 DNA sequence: TGCAGCGTTGACGAACTGGGGGGGTACGAGCAGTACTTC.

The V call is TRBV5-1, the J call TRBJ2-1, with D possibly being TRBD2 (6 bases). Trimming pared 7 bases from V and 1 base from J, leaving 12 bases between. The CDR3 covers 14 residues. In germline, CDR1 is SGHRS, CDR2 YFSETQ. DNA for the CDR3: TGCGCCAGCGGCCTTGGGGGGTCCTACAATGAGCAGTTCTTC. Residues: CASGLGGSYNEQFF.

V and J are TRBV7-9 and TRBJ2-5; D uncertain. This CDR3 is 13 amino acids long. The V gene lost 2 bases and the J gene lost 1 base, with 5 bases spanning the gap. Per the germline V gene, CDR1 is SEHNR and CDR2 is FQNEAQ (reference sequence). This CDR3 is CASSLTRQETQYF. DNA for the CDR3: TGTGCCAGCAGCTTAACACGCCAAGAGACCCAGTACTTC.

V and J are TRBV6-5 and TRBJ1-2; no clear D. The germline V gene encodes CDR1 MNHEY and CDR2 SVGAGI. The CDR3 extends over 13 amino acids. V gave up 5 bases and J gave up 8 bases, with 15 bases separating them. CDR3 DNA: TGTGCCAGCAGTCCGACGACTGGCAGAGGCTACACCTTC. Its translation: CASSPTTGRGYTF.

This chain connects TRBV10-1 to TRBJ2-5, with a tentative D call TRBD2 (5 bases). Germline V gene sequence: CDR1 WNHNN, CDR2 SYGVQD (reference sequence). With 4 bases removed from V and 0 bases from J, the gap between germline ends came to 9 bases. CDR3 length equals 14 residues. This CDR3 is CASSAGGNQETQYF. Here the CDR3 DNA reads TGCGCCAGCAGTGCCGGAGGAAACCAAGAGACCCAGTACTTC.

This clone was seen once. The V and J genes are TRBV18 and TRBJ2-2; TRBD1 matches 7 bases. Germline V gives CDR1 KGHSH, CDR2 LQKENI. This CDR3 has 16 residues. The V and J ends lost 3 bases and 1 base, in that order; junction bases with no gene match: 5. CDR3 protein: CASSPRRQGNTGELFF. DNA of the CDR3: TGTGCCAGCTCACCGAGAAGACAGGGGAACACCGGGGAGCTGTTTTTT.

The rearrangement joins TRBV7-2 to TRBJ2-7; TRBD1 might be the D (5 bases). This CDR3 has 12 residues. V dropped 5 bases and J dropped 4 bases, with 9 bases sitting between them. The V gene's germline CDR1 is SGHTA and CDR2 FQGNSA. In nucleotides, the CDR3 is TGTGCCAGCAGCCCGACAGAATACGAGCAGTACTTC. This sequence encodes CASSPTEYEQYF.

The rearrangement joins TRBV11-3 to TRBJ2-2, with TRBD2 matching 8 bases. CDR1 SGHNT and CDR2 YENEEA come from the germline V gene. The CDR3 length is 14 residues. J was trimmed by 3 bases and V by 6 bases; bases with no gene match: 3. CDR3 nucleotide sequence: TGTGCCAGCAGGGTTAGCGGGGACACCGGGGAGCTGTTTTTT. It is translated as CASRVSGDTGELFF.

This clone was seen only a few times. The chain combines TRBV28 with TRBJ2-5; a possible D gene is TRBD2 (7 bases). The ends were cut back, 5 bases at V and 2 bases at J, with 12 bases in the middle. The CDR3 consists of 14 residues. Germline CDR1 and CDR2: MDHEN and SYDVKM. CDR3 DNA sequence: TGTGCCAGCAGTGGGGGGGGCCCGCAAGAGACCCAGTACTTC. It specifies CASSGGGPQETQYF.

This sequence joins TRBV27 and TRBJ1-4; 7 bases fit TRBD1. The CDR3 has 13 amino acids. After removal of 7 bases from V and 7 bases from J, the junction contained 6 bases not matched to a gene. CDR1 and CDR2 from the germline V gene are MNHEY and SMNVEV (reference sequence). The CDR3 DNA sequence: TGTGCCAGCAAGACAGGGCTGGGTGAAAAACTGTTTTTT. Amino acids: CASKTGLGEKLFF. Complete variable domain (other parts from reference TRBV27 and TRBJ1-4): EAQVTQNPRYLITVTGKKLTVTCSQNMNHEYMSWYRQDPGLGLRQIYYSMNVEVTDKGDVPEGYKVSRKEKRNFPLILESPSPNQTSLYFCASKTGLGEKLFFGSGTQLSVL.

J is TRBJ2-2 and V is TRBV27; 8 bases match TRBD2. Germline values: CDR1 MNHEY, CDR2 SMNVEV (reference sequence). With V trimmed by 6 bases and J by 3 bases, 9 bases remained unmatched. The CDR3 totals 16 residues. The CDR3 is CASSGGLAGHTGELFF. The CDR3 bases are TGTGCCAGCAGCGGGGGGCTAGCGGGCCACACCGGGGAGCTGTTTTTT.

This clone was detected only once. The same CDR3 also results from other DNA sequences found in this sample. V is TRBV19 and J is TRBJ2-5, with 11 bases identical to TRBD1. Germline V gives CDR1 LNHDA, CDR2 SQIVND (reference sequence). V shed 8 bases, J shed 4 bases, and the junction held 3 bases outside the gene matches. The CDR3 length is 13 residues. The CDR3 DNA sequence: TGTGCCAGTCGGGACAGGGGGAGAGAGACCCAGTACTTC. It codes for CASRDRGRETQYF. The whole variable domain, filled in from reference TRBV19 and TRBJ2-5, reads DGGITQSPKYLFRKEGQNVTLSCEQNLNHDAMYWYRQDPGQGLRLIYYSQIVNDFQKGDIAEGYSVSREKKESFPLTVTSAQKNPTAFYLCASRDRGRETQYFGPGTRLLVL.

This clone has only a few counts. DNA for the CDR3: TGCGCCAGCAGCTTGGTAGCCTCTGGGGCCAACGTCCTGACTTTC. Encoded protein: CASSLVASGANVLTF. The chain links TRBV5-1 to TRBJ2-6; D unclear. CDR3 size: 15 residues. The V and J ends lost 0 bases and 0 bases respectively, with 4 bases between them. Germline CDR1 is SGHRS and CDR2 is YFSETQ.